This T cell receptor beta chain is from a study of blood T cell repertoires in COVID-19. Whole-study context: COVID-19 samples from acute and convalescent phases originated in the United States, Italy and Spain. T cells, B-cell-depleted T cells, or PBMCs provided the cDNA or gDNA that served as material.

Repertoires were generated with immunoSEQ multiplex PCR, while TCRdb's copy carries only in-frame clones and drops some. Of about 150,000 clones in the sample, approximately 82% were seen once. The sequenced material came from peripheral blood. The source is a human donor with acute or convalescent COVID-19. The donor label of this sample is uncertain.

The CDR3 sequence is CASSLFTGDTEAFF. The DNA of the CDR3 is TGTGCCAGCAGCCTCTTCACGGGTGACACTGAAGCTTTCTTT. The gene calls are TRBV4-2 and TRBJ1-1; unclear D gene. Trimming shortened V by 4 bases and J by 3 bases, and 12 bases separated the two germline ends. Germline loops: CDR1 LGHNA, CDR2 YNFKEQ. The CDR3 extends over 14 amino acids.